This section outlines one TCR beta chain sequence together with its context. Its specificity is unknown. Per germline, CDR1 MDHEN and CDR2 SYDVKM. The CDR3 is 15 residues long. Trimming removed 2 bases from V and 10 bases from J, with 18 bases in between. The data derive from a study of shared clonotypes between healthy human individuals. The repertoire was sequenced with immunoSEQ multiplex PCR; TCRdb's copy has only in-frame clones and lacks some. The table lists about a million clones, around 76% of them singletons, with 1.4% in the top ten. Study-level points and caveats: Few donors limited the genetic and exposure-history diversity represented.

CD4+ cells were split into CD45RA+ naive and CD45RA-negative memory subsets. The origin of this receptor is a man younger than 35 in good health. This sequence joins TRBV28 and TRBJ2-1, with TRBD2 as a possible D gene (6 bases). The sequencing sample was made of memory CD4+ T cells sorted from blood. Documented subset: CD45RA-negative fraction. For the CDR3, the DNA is TGTGCCAGCAGTTTAGGCCCCTCGTCGGGGGTCGAGCAGTTCTTC. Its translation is CASSLGPSSGVEQFF. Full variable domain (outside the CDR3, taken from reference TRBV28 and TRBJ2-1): DVKVTQSSRYLVKRTGEKVFLECVQDMDHENMFWYRQDPGLGLRLIYFSYDVKMKEKGDIPEGYSVSREKKERFSLILESASTNQTSMYLCASSLGPSSGVEQFFGPGTRLTVL.